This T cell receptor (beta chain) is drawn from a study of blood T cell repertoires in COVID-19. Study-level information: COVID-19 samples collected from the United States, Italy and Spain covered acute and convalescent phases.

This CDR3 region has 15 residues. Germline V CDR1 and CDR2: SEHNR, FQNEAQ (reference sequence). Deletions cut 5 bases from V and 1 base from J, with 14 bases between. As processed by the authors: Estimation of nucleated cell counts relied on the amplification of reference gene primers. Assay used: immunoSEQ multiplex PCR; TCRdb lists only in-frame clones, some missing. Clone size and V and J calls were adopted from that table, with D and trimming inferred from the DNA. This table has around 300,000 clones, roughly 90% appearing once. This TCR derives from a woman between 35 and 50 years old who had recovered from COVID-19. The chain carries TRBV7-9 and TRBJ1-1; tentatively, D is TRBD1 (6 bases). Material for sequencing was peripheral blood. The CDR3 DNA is TGTGCCAGCAGCGGTGAAACGGGACAGAACACTGAAGCTTTCTTT. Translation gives CASSGETGQNTEAFF. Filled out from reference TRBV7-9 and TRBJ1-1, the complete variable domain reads DTGVSQNPRHKITKRGQNVTFRCDPISEHNRLYWYRQTLGQGPEFLTYFQNEAQLEKSRLLSDRFSAERPKGSFSTLEIQRTEQGDSAMYLCASSGETGQNTEAFFGQGTRLTVV.